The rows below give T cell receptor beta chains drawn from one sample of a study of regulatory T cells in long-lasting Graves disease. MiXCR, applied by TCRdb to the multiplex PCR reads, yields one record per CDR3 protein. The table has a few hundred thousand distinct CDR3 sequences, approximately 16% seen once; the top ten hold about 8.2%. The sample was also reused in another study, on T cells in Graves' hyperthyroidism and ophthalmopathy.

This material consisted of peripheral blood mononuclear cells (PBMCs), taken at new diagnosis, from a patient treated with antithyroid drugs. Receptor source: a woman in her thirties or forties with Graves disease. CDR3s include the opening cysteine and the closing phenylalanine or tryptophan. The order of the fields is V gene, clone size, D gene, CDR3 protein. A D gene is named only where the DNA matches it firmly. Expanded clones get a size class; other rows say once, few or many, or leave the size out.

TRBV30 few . CAFGQIQETQYF
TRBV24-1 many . CATSDLSAIDPDTQYF
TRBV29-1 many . CSVRDGDYNEQFF
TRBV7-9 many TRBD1 CASSQTGTGVSGAEQYF
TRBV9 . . CASSVFADVYVYNEQFF
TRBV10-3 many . CAGGGTYNEQFF
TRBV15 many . CATSRDRGPFEAFF
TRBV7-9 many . CASSPVLANTGELFF
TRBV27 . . CASSLSSGVGKNIQYF
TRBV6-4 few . CASSYGREEQFF
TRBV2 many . CASSDPTYNEQFF
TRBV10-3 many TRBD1 CAIRDRVGTEAFF
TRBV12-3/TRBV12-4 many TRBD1 CASSFAGGKETQYF
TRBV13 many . CASSSTGPATEAFF
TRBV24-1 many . CATSGPRDGIARGPQHF
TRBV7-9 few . CASSLNTRGVPNEQFF
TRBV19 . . CASRGSNEQFF
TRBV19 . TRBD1 CASRIQGAGGTEAFF